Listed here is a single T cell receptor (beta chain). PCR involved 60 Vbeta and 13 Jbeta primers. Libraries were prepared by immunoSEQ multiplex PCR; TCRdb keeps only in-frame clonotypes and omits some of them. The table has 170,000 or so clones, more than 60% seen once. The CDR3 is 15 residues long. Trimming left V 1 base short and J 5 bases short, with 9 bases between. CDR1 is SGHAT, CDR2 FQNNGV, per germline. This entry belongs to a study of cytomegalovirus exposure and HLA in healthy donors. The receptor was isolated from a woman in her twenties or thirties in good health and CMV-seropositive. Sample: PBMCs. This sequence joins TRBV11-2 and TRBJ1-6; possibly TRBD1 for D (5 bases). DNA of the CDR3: TGTGCCAGCAGCTTAGCCGGGACTAATAATTCACCCCTCCACTTT. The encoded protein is CASSLAGTNNSPLHF.